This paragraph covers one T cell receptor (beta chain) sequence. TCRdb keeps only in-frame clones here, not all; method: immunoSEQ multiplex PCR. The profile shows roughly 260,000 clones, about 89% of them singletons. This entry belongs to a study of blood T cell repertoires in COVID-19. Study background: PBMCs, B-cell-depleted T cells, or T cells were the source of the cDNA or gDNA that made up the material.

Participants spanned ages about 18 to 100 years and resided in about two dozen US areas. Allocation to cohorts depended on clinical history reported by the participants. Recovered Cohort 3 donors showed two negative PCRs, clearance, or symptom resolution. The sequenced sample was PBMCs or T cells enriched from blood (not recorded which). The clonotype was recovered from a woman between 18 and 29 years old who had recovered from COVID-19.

The CDR3 here is CSALSGGGSETQYF. The CDR3 nucleotides read TGCAGCGCTCTTAGCGGGGGAGGTTCAGAGACCCAGTACTTC. The gene calls are TRBV29-1 and TRBJ2-5; 9 nucleotides match TRBD2. CDR1 SQVTM and CDR2 ANQGSEA come from the germline V gene. CDR3 length: 14 amino acids. The ends lost 7 bases at V and 4 bases at J; junction bases unmatched: 10.